Below are 20 T cell receptor beta chains sequenced from a single sample in a study of blood T cell repertoires in COVID-19. Measured with immunoSEQ multiplex PCR; TCRdb has only the in-frame clones, and not every one. This sample has roughly 190,000 clones, with 75% to 90% found just once. Material: peripheral blood. The receptors originated from a woman in her sixties with acute or convalescent COVID-19.

The chain links TRBV5-1 to TRBJ1-4; D is unclear. This CDR3 has 12 amino acids. CDR1 is SGHRS and CDR2 is YFSETQ in the germline V gene. Trimming removed 2 bases at V and 7 bases at J, with 6 bases between. CDR3 bases: TGCGCCAGCAGCTTTGAGGGTGAAAAACTGTTTTTT. It specifies CASSFEGEKLFF.

The chain is built from TRBV7-8 and TRBJ2-1; a possible D gene is TRBD2 (6 bases). CDR3 length: 14 residues. CDR1 and CDR2 (germline): SGHVS, FQNEAQ. The V and J ends lost 5 bases and 9 bases respectively, with 17 bases between them. For the CDR3, the DNA is TGTGCCAGCAGCCACAGCCCCAGGAGGGTTGAGCAGTTCTTC. As protein: CASSHSPRRVEQFF.

The rearrangement uses TRBV15 and TRBJ1-2; 7 nucleotides line up with TRBD1. With 5 bases clipped from V and 4 bases from J, the junction kept 10 bases outside the gene matches. Germline CDR1 LNHNV, CDR2 YYDKDF (reference sequence). The CDR3 runs 15 residues. The DNA of the CDR3 is TGTGCCACCAGCGGTACAGGGGTTGGTAGCTATGGCTACACCTTC. Amino acids: CATSGTGVGSYGYTF.

V and J are TRBV7-4 and TRBJ2-1; D perhaps matches TRBD2 (5 bases). Looked up from germline, CDR1 is SGHVT and CDR2 is SQSDAQ. The CDR3 loop spans 15 amino acids. V lost 2 bases and J 8 bases, leaving 16 bases between the germline ends. Here the CDR3 DNA reads TGTGCCAGCAGCTTACTTGGGCGGGTTGGCTATGAGCAGTTCTTC. It is translated as CASSLLGRVGYEQFF.

The V gene is TRBV4-2, the J gene TRBJ2-4; 8 bases agree with TRBD2. Germline values: CDR1 LGHNA, CDR2 YNFKEQ. The CDR3 length is 16 residues. J was trimmed by 6 bases and V by 1 base; bases with no gene match: 8. The CDR3 sequence is CASSQGGAGAVNIQYF. The CDR3 coding sequence is TGTGCCAGCAGCCAAGGTGGAGCGGGAGCCGTAAACATTCAGTACTTC.

V is TRBV5-5 and J is TRBJ1-6; TRBD1 is a possible D gene (5 bases). Germline V CDR1 and CDR2: SGHKS, YYEKEE (reference sequence). CDR3 length: 16 residues. V lost 0 bases to trimming and J lost 6 bases, with 13 bases between them. The CDR3 nucleotides are TGTGCCAGCAGCTTGGCCGGTGGGGGGATTAATTCACCCCTCCACTTT. Residues: CASSLAGGGINSPLHF.

The CDR3 loop is CASSLRQGVEQFF. The CDR3 DNA sequence: TGTGCCAGCAGCTTACGCCAGGGTGTTGAGCAGTTCTTC. V usage is TRBV11-1 and J usage is TRBJ2-1, with D possibly being TRBD1 (5 bases). CDR1 is SGHAT, CDR2 FQDESV, per germline (reference sequence). The CDR3 is made up of 13 amino acids. V lost 2 bases and J lost 9, with 11 bases in between. The full variable domain, in which reference TRBV11-1 and TRBJ2-1 provide the parts outside the CDR3, is EAEVAQSPRYKITEKSQAVAFWCDPISGHATLYWYRQILGQGPELLVQFQDESVVDDSQLPKDRFSAERLKGVDSTLKIQPAELGDSAMYLCASSLRQGVEQFFGPGTRLTVL.

The gene calls are TRBV29-1 and TRBJ2-1, with 11 bases identical to TRBD2. This CDR3 is built from 15 residues. The V and J ends lost 2 bases and 4 bases, in that order; junction bases with no gene match: 4. Germline V gene data show CDR1 as SQVTM and CDR2 as ANQGSEA. The CDR3 sequence: CSVERLAGIYNEQFF. CDR3 bases: TGCAGCGTTGAAAGACTAGCGGGAATATACAATGAGCAGTTCTTC.

V and J are TRBV5-1 and TRBJ1-2; no clear D. Trimming stripped 5 bases from V and 7 bases from J, with 15 bases between. This CDR3 has 13 residues. From germline, CDR1 is SGHRS and CDR2 YFSETQ. Here the CDR3 DNA reads TGCGCCAGCAGTTATGACCCCTCGGGTGGCTACACCTTC. It is translated as CASSYDPSGGYTF.

The chain links TRBV27 to TRBJ2-5, with 8 positions matching TRBD2. The J segment lost 4 bases and the V segment lost 5 bases, leaving 9 bases of the junction unmatched. The CDR3 has 15 amino acids. Germline lookup yields CDR1 MNHEY and CDR2 SMNVEV (reference sequence). The CDR3 loop reads CASSPAGLAGETQYF. DNA for the CDR3: TGTGCCAGCAGTCCCGCCGGGCTAGCGGGAGAGACCCAGTACTTC.

The chain employs TRBV7-9 and TRBJ1-2; D not resolved. This CDR3 contains 13 residues. The germline V gene encodes CDR1 SEHNR and CDR2 FQNEAQ (reference sequence). V was shortened by 3 bases and J by 8 bases, with 13 bases between the two germline ends. The DNA of the CDR3 is TGTGCCAGCAGCTTTCCCCGAGGGTTCGGCTACACCTTC. Translating gives CASSFPRGFGYTF.

The rearrangement links TRBV6-5 to TRBJ1-5, with D perhaps TRBD1 (6 bases). CDR3 length: 15 amino acids. The V end was cut by 5 bases, the J end by 6 bases, with 17 bases between. The germline CDR1 and CDR2 sequences are MNHEY and SVGAGI. CDR3 in amino acids: CASSPPRGVFQPQHF. The CDR3 bases are TGTGCCAGCAGTCCCCCCAGGGGAGTGTTTCAGCCCCAGCATTTT.

The gene calls are TRBV28 and TRBJ2-5; no clear D gene. The germline gives CDR1 MDHEN, CDR2 SYDVKM. Trimming took 3 bases from V and 4 from J, leaving 3 bases between them. This CDR3 has 11 amino acids. CDR3 sequence reads: CASSFVETQYF. The CDR3 DNA is TGTGCCAGCAGTTTCGTAGAGACCCAGTACTTC.

This clone has more than one count but fewer than ten. This chain links TRBV7-9 with TRBJ1-5; the D gene is possibly TRBD1 (5 bases). Germline values: CDR1 SEHNR, CDR2 FQNEAQ (reference sequence). The CDR3 runs 12 residues. V lost 3 bases and J 7 bases, leaving 7 bases between the germline ends. The CDR3 here is CASSLGPQPQHF. CDR3 bases: TGTGCCAGCAGCTTGGGGCCGCAGCCCCAGCATTTT. Drawing the rest from reference TRBV7-9 and TRBJ1-5, the complete variable domain is DTGVSQNPRHKITKRGQNVTFRCDPISEHNRLYWYRQTLGQGPEFLTYFQNEAQLEKSRLLSDRFSAERPKGSFSTLEIQRTEQGDSAMYLCASSLGPQPQHFGDGTRLSIL.

Regarding this clone: This could be a read error, since a much larger clone is one nucleotide away. The same CDR3 arises from other DNA sequences in this sample as well. The genes are TRBV28 and TRBJ2-3; no clear D gene. This CDR3 region has 12 residues. The germline gives CDR1 MDHEN, CDR2 SYDVKM. V was trimmed by 4 bases and J by 3 bases, leaving 5 bases between them. The DNA for the CDR3 is TGTGCCAGCAGTTCGGGTACAGATACGCAGTATTTT. It is translated as CASSSGTDTQYF.

The chain is built from TRBV11-2 and TRBJ1-2, with D hard to call. V lost 0 bases to trimming and J lost 4 bases, with 9 bases between them. Germline lookup yields CDR1 SGHAT and CDR2 FQNNGV. This CDR3 region has 14 residues. The CDR3 nucleotides read TGTGCCAGCAGCTTAGAGGCAGGAATCTATGGCTACACCTTC. It specifies CASSLEAGIYGYTF.

The chain links TRBV3-1 (or the pseudogene TRBV3-2) to TRBJ1-1; D is undetermined. In germline, CDR1 is LGHDT, CDR2 YNNKEL (reference sequence). The CDR3 is 12 amino acids. V was clipped by 2 bases and J by 5 bases, with 6 bases between them. The CDR3 sequence is CASSQPGTEAFF. In DNA, the CDR3 is TGTGCCAGCAGCCAACCCGGGACTGAAGCTTTCTTT.

This chain connects TRBV9 to TRBJ2-2, with a tentative D call TRBD1 (7 bases). Trimming took off 0 bases at V and 0 bases at J, with 12 bases between the two ends. CDR1 SGDLS and CDR2 YYNGEE come from the germline V gene. CDR3 length: 17 amino acids. CDR3 residues: CASSVGGGTANTGELFF. CDR3 bases: TGTGCCAGCAGCGTAGGAGGGGGGACAGCGAACACCGGGGAGCTGTTTTTT.

V gene TRBV6-5 combines with J gene TRBJ1-4, with D possibly TRBD1 on 6 matching bases. The length of the CDR3 is 13 residues. V gave up 6 bases and J gave up 8 bases, with 13 bases separating them. Germline loops: CDR1 MNHEY, CDR2 SVGAGI. As DNA, the CDR3 is TGTGCCAGCAGGAGGACAGTAGGGGAAAAACTGTTTTTT. This codes for CASRRTVGEKLFF.

The chain combines TRBV2 with TRBJ2-1; TRBD1 aligns across 8 bases. V lost 7 bases, J lost 8 bases, and 4 bases stayed unmatched. The CDR3 contains 12 residues. The V gene's germline CDR1 is SNHLY and CDR2 FYNNEI. CDR3 sequence: CASTGGLDEQFF. The CDR3 DNA is TGTGCCAGCACAGGGGGCTTGGATGAGCAGTTCTTC.